This T cell receptor beta chain stems from a study of T cells after posttransplantation cyclophosphamide. TCRdb keeps only in-frame clones here, not all; method: immunoSEQ multiplex PCR. The sample holds approximately 13,000 clones; around 83% are singletons and the top ten take roughly 0.86%. CDR3 length: 13 amino acids. V was trimmed by 7 bases and J by 9 bases, leaving 18 bases between them. The germline V gene has CDR1 MGHDK and CDR2 SYGVNS. The chain joins TRBV25-1 to TRBJ1-1; TRBD1 might be the D (5 bases). This TCR was sampled from a man aged 50 or older in good health, CMV-negative, and a related stem cell transplant donor. Sequenced input: memory CD4+ T cells sorted from PBMCs. CDR3 sequence: CASTTGGGTKAFF. The CDR3 nucleotides are TGTGCCAGCACCACCGGGGGGGGAACTAAAGCTTTCTTT.